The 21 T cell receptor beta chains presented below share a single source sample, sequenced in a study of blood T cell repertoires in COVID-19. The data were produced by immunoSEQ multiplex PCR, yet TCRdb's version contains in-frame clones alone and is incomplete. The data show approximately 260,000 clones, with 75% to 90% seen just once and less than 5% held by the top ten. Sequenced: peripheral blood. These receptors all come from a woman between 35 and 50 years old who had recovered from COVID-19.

The CDR3 region is CASSQRQGGGNTIYF. The CDR3 DNA reads TGTGCCAGCAGCCAACGACAGGGCGGAGGAAACACCATATATTTT. The rearrangement uses TRBV3-1 (or the pseudogene TRBV3-2) and TRBJ1-3, with 7 bases fitting TRBD1. Unmatched junction bases numbered 5, after V lost 2 bases and J lost 4 bases. This CDR3 comprises 15 residues. Germline V gene data show CDR1 as LGHDT and CDR2 as YNNKEL (reference sequence).

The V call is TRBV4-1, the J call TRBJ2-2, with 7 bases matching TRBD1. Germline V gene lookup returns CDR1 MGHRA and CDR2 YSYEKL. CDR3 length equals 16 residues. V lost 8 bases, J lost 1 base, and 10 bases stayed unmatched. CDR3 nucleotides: TGCGCCAGCTCTACTAGGACAGGAGTGAACACCGGGGAGCTGTTTTTT. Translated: CASSTRTGVNTGELFF.

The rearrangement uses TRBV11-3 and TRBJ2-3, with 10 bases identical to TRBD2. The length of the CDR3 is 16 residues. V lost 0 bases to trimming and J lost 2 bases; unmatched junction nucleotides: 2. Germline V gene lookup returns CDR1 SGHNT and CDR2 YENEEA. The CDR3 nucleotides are TGTGCCAGCAGCTTAGATACTAGCGGGAACACAGATACGCAGTATTTT. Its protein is CASSLDTSGNTDTQYF.

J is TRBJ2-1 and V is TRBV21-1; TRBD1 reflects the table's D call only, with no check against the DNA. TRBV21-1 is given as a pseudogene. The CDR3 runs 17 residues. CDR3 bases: TGTGCCAGCAGCAAAGGGGTGGAACAGGGAAAGCACAATGAGCAGTTCTTC. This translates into CASSKGVEQGKHNEQFF.

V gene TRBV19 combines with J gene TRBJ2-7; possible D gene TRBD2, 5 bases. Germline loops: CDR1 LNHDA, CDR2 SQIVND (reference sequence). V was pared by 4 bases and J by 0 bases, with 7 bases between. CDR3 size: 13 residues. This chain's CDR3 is CASSKGDSYEQYF. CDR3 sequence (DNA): TGTGCCAGTAGTAAGGGAGACTCCTACGAGCAGTACTTC.

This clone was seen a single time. CDR3 protein: CSGLAREQFF. DNA for the CDR3: TGCAGCGGTCTAGCGCGAGAGCAGTTCTTC. The chain recombines TRBV29-1 with TRBJ2-1; D might be TRBD2 (6 bases). Trimming stripped 7 bases from V and 10 bases from J, with 11 bases between. The germline V gene has CDR1 SQVTM and CDR2 ANQGSEA. There are 10 residues in the CDR3.

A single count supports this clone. CDR3 DNA sequence: TGTGCCACCATAGGCGGGGGGCCGGAGACCCAGTACTTC. The encoded protein is CATIGGGPETQYF. V gene TRBV19 combines with J gene TRBJ2-5, with 8 bases aligning to TRBD2. The V and J ends lost 10 bases and 5 bases, in that order; junction bases with no gene match: 9. The CDR3 is made up of 13 amino acids. Germline values: CDR1 LNHDA, CDR2 SQIVND (reference sequence).

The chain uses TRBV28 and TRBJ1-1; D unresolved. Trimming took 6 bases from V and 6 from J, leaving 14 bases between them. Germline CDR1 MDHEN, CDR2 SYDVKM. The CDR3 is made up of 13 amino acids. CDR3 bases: TGTGCCAGCAGCTCTGCCGAGGGCTCTGAAGCTTTCTTT. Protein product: CASSSAEGSEAFF. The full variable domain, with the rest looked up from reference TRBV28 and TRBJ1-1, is DVKVTQSSRYLVKRTGEKVFLECVQDMDHENMFWYRQDPGLGLRLIYFSYDVKMKEKGDIPEGYSVSREKKERFSLILESASTNQTSMYLCASSSAEGSEAFFGQGTRLTVV.

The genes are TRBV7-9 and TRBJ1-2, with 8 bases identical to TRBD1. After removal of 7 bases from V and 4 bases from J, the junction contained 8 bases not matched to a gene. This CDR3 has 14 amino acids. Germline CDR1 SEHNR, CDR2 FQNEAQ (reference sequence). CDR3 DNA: TGTGCCAGCACACTAGGAACAGGGGGCTATGGCTACACCTTC. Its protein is CASTLGTGGYGYTF.

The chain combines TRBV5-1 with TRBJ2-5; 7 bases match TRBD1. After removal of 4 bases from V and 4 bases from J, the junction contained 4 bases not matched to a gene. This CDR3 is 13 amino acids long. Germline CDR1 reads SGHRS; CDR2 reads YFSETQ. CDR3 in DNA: TGCGCCAGCAGCGAAAGACAGGGAGAGACCCAGTACTTC. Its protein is CASSERQGETQYF.

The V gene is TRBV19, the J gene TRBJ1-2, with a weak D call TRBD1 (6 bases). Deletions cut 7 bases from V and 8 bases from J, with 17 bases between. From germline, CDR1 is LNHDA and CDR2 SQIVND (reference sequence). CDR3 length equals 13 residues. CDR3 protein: CASTTRDKGGYTF. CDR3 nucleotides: TGTGCCAGTACCACCCGGGACAAAGGAGGCTACACCTTC.

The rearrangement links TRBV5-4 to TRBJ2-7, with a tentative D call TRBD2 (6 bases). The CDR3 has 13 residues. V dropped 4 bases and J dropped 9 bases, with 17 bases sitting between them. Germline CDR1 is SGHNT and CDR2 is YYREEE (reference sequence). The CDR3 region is CASSLSGTGGQYF. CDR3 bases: TGTGCCAGCAGCCTTTCGGGGACCGGGGGGCAGTACTTC.

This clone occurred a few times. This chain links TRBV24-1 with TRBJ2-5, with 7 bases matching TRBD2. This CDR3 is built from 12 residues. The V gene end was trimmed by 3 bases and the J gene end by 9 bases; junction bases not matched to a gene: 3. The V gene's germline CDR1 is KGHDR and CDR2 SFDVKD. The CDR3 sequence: CATSDERGAQYF. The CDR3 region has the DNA TGTGCCACCAGTGATGAACGGGGGGCCCAGTACTTC.

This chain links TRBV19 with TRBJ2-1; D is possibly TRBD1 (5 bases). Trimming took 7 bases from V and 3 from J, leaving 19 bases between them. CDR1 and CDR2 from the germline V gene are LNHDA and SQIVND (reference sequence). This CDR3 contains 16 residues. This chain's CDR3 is CASTLGYQGNYNEQFF. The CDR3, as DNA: TGTGCCAGTACCCTGGGATACCAGGGAAACTACAATGAGCAGTTCTTC.

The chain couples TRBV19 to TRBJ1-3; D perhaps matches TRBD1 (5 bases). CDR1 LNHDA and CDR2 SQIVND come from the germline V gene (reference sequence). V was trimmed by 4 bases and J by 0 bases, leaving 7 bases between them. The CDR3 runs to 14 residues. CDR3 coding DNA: TGTGCCAGTAGTAGTGACAGCTCTGGAAACACCATATATTTT. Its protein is CASSSDSSGNTIYF.

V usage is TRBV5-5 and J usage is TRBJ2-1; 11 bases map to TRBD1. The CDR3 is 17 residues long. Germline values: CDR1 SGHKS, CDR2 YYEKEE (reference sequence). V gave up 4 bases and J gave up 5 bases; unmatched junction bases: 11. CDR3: CASSKFPGQGANNEQFF. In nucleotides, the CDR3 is TGTGCCAGCAGCAAATTCCCAGGACAGGGGGCCAACAATGAGCAGTTCTTC.

The CDR3 protein is CASSYRTGGETQYF. In nucleotides, the CDR3 is TGTGCCAGCAGCTACCGGACAGGGGGAGAGACCCAGTACTTC. This chain connects TRBV5-6 to TRBJ2-5, with 10 bases matching TRBD1. The CDR3 contains 14 residues. Germline V lookup: CDR1 SGHDT, CDR2 YYEEEE. Trimming took 3 bases from V and 4 from J; bases not matched to a gene: 3.

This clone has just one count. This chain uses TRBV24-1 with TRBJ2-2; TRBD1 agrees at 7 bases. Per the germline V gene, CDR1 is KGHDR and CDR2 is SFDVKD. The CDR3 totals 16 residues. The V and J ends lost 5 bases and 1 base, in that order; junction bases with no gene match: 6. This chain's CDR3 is CATSGFSGGNTGELFF. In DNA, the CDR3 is TGTGCCACCAGTGGTTTCTCAGGGGGGAACACCGGGGAGCTGTTTTTT.

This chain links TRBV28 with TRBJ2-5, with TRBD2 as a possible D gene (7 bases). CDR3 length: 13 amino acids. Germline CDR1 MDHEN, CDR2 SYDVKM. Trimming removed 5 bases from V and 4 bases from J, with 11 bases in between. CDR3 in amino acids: CASSEGGPETQYF. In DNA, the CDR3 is TGTGCCAGCAGTGAGGGGGGGCCAGAGACCCAGTACTTC.

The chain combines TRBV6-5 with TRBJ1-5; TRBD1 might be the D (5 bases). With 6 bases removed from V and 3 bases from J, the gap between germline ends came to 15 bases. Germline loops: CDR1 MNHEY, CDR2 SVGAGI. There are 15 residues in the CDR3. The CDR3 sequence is CASRPSGVSNQPQHF. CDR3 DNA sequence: TGTGCCAGCAGACCCTCGGGGGTGTCCAATCAGCCCCAGCATTTT.

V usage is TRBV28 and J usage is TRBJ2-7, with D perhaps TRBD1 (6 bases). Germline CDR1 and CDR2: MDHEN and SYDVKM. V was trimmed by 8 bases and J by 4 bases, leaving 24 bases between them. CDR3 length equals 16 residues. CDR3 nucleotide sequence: TGTGCCAGCCGCGGACCCACTCAGGGGATAAGATACGAGCAGTACTTC. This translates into CASRGPTQGIRYEQYF.